This TCR beta chain derives from a study of blood T cell repertoires in COVID-19. CDR3 length equals 12 residues. Germline CDR1 SGHTA, CDR2 FQGNSA. Deletions cut 2 bases from V and 4 bases from J, with 3 bases between. Produced via immunoSEQ multiplex PCR; TCRdb's table is partial and in-frame only. The sample shows 160,000 or so clones, 70% to 90% of them seen only once. This receptor was identified in a human donor in a cohort sampled during active COVID-19. Sequenced: peripheral blood. The chain combines TRBV7-2 with TRBJ1-5; no firm D call. CDR3 nucleotide sequence: TGTGCCAGCAGCTTACAAAATCAGCCCCAGCATTTT. It encodes CASSLQNQPQHF.